This record concerns one T cell receptor beta chain sequence. The antigen remains undetermined. A clone one base away is much larger, so this may be a read error. Synthesis of TCR beta cDNA was carried out from 500 ng total RNA with a constant-region primer. The TCR beta library was amplified through three nested multiplex PCR rounds in a modified ARM-PCR procedure. Investigators reported that the first two PCR rounds, at around 10 cycles each, used TRBV1-TRBV30 forward primers with a C-beta reverse primer. MiXCR, run by TCRdb on the multiplex PCR reads, gives a single entry per CDR3 protein. Here the sample spans about 110,000 distinct CDR3 sequences, about 59% being singletons. Germline CDR1 and CDR2: MNHNS and SASEGT. There are 14 residues in the CDR3. The data originate from a study of tumor-infiltrating lymphocytes in primary liver carcinoma. General study points: The proportion of top clones found throughout all five tumor regions was only about 7.5-24%.

Co-extraction yielded RNA and DNA from around 20-30 mg of unsorted bulk tissue. This sequence joins TRBV6-1 and TRBJ2-3; 7 bases match TRBD2. The source material was liver tumor tissue from sampling region 1. Subset meaning: tumor region T1, superior pole. The receptor's source is an older woman with primary liver carcinoma and hepatitis B virus infection. For the CDR3, the DNA is TGTCCCAGCAGTGAAGCGCGGGAGTATGATACGCAGTATTTT. Amino acid sequence: CPSSEAREYDTQYF.